This is a list of T cell receptor beta chains from one sample in a study of blood T cell repertoires in COVID-19. Measured with immunoSEQ multiplex PCR; TCRdb has only the in-frame clones, and not every one. The data contain roughly 81,000 clones, 70% to 90% of them seen just once; the ten biggest clones take up about 12%. The sequenced sample consisted of peripheral blood. These receptors originate from a man aged 70-80 years with active or convalescent COVID-19. Both conserved end residues are part of each CDR3. A D gene is named only where the DNA matches it firmly. The size field is filled for only some rows; it gives once, few, many or a size class.

>TRBV27|NA|NA|TRBJ1-3
TGTGCCAGCAGTTTAGGTCCCAGGGCCACTGGAAACACCATATATTTT
CASSLGPRATGNTIYF
>TRBV28|NA|NA|TRBJ2-1
TGTGCCAGCAGAAGAACAGGGAATGAGGTCAATGAGCAGTTCTTC
CASRRTGNEVNEQFF
>TRBV5-6|TRBD1|NA|TRBJ1-4
TGTGCCAGCAGCCCCCCGGGACAGGACGGGTCTAATGAAAAACTGTTTTTT
CASSPPGQDGSNEKLFF
>TRBV7-6|NA|NA|TRBJ2-3
TGTGCCAGCAGCCCTTCCCCGGGGACTCCCGGCGGAGATACGCAGTATTTT
CASSPSPGTPGGDTQYF
>TRBV7-9|NA|NA|TRBJ1-6
TGTGCCAGCAGCCAGACTTATAATTCACCCCTCCACTTT
CASSQTYNSPLHF
>TRBV3-1/TRBV3-2|NA|NA|TRBJ1-3
TGTGCCAGCAGCCCCAGGGGATCTGGAAACACCATATATTTT
CASSPRGSGNTIYF
>TRBV20-1|TRBD1|NA|TRBJ1-6
TGCAGTGCTAGTGCCGGACAGGGTTCTAATTCACCCCTCCACTTT
CSASAGQGSNSPLHF
>TRBV2|TRBD1|NA|TRBJ1-3
TGTGCCAGCAGTGTAATCGACAGGGGGCCTGGAAACACCATATATTTT
CASSVIDRGPGNTIYF
>TRBV18|TRBD1|NA|TRBJ1-6
TGTGCCAGCTCAATAAACAGGGGGGCGGATTCACCCCTCCACTTT
CASSINRGADSPLHF
>TRBV7-3|TRBD1|NA|TRBJ2-7
TGTGCCAGCGGGACAGGGGTCTCCTACGAGCAGTACTTC
CASGTGVSYEQYF
>TRBV4-1|NA|NA|TRBJ2-7
TGCGCCAGCAGCCCACAGGACACCTCTTACGAGCAGTACTTC
CASSPQDTSYEQYF
>TRBV24-1|TRBD1|NA|TRBJ1-5
TGTGCCACCAGTGATTTGACAGGGGGTAGCAATCAGCCCCAGCATTTT
CATSDLTGGSNQPQHF
>TRBV27|NA|NA|TRBJ1-1
TGTGCCAGCAGTTTACTGGGGGCGAACACTGAAGCTTTCTTT
CASSLLGANTEAFF
>TRBV29-1|TRBD1|NA|TRBJ2-7
TGCAGCGCCGTACAGGGGGCGGATGAGCAGTACTTC
CSAVQGADEQYF
>TRBV7-8|TRBD2|NA|TRBJ2-2
TGTGCCAGCAGCGCCGGACTAGCGGGGGGGCGGCTGTTTTTT
CASSAGLAGGRLFF
>TRBV5-1|NA|NA|TRBJ1-5
TGCGCCAGCAGCCCGGGGGGTGTGAATCAGCCCCAGCATTTT
CASSPGGVNQPQHF
>TRBV15|TRBD1|NA|TRBJ2-1
TGTGCCACCACCCTGAAAATAGGGACAGGAACCTACAATGAGCAGTTCTTC
CATTLKIGTGTYNEQFF
>TRBV7-2|TRBD2|NA|TRBJ2-1
TGTGCCAGCAGCTCATTTGGTCGCCTAGCGGGGGGGCCCAATGAGCAGTTCTTC
CASSSFGRLAGGPNEQFF
>TRBV6-5|NA|NA|TRBJ2-7
TGTGCCAGCAGTTACTCGATGTTTCGACTGCCCAACGAGCAGTACTTC
CASSYSMFRLPNEQYF
>TRBV6-5|TRBD1|NA|TRBJ1-1
TGTGCCAGCAGGGACAGGAGAATCTCGAACACTGAAGCTTTCTTT
CASRDRRISNTEAFF
>TRBV9|NA|NA|TRBJ2-1
TGTGCCAGCGGAGAGGGTGGGTCCTACAATGAGCAGTTCTTC
CASGEGGSYNEQFF
>TRBV6-2/TRBV6-3|NA|NA|TRBJ2-1
TGTGCCAGCAGTTACTCGTCTAGCAGACTGAACAATGAGCAGTTCTTC
CASSYSSSRLNNEQFF
>TRBV19|NA|NA|TRBJ1-2
TGTGCCAGTAGTCTTTACACGAACCTCCCCTATGGCTACACCTTC
CASSLYTNLPYGYTF
>TRBV2|TRBD1|once|TRBJ1-1
TGTGCCAGCAGTGATCGGTTCGAAGTGGGGACAGGGCGCATGAACACTGAAGCTTTCTTT
CASSDRFEVGTGRMNTEAFF
>TRBV2|TRBD1|NA|TRBJ2-6
TGTGCCAGCAGGACAGGGGCGGGAAGCTCTGGGGCCAACGTCCTGACTTTC
CASRTGAGSSGANVLTF
>TRBV21-1|NA|NA|TRBJ2-7
TGTGCCAGCAGCACCCCCCGGGACTGCATGTCCTACGAGCAGTACTTC
CASSTPRDCMSYEQYF
>TRBV2|NA|NA|TRBJ2-3
TGTGCCAGCAGTACACAGGGATTTTCAGATACGCAGTATTTT
CASSTQGFSDTQYF
>TRBV11-2|NA|NA|TRBJ1-3
TGTGCCAGCAGCTTAGTCCGTCAGGTCGGCAACACCATATATTTT
CASSLVRQVGNTIYF
>TRBV3-1/TRBV3-2|NA|NA|TRBJ2-2
TGTGCCAGCAGCCAGGGGGGGGCCGGCACCGGGGAGCTGTTTTTT
CASSQGGAGTGELFF
>TRBV5-1|TRBD2|NA|TRBJ2-1
TGCGCCAGCGCTGCGGGGGGGCCAGGCAATGAGCAGTTCTTC
CASAAGGPGNEQFF
>TRBV18|TRBD1|NA|TRBJ2-1
TGTGCCAGCTCACCGACAGGGGTAGCGTACAATGAGCAGTTCTTC
CASSPTGVAYNEQFF
>TRBV25-1|NA|NA|TRBJ1-4
TGTGCCAGCAGTGAACCCAGGGAAGGGGTTGAAAAACTGTTTTTT
CASSEPREGVEKLFF
>TRBV6-5|TRBD1|NA|TRBJ1-1
TGTGCCAGCAGAGCTCCCGGGACAGAGTTTGAAGCTTTCTTT
CASRAPGTEFEAFF
>TRBV19|TRBD1|NA|TRBJ1-1
TGTGCCAGTAGTCGGGACAGGGACGCCTTATCGGCTTTCTTT
CASSRDRDALSAFF
>TRBV12-3/TRBV12-4|NA|NA|TRBJ1-1
TGTGCCAGCAGTTTTAAGAGGAACACTGAAGCTTTCTTT
CASSFKRNTEAFF
>TRBV4-1|NA|NA|TRBJ2-7
TGCGCCAGCAGCCAAACGGGGGAGTACGAGCAGTACTTC
CASSQTGEYEQYF
>TRBV28|TRBD1|NA|TRBJ2-7
TGTGCCAGCAGTTTATGGGCTCTAGGGACAGGGGGCAACTACGAGCAGTACTTC
CASSLWALGTGGNYEQYF
>TRBV5-1|NA|NA|TRBJ2-7
TGCGCCAGCAGCCCGACACACAGACGGGATCTCTACGAGCAGTACTTC
CASSPTHRRDLYEQYF
>TRBV12-3/TRBV12-4|NA|NA|TRBJ2-7
TGTGCCAGCAGTTTACTCTACGAGCAGTACTTC
CASSLLYEQYF
>TRBV19|NA|once|TRBJ1-1
TGTGCCAGTAGTATCTCACCAGGTAAGAACACTGAAGCTTTCTTT
CASSISPGKNTEAFF
>TRBV24-1|NA|NA|TRBJ2-4
TGTGCCACCAGTACTCACACCTCAGGAGCCAAAAACATTCAGTACTTC
CATSTHTSGAKNIQYF
>TRBV4-1|NA|NA|TRBJ1-6
TGCGCCAGCAGCCAAGATTCCCCCCTCAAGGACAGCCTTAATTCACCCCTCCACTTT
CASSQDSPLKDSLNSPLHF
>TRBV27|NA|NA|TRBJ2-5
TGTGCCAGCAGACCAAGGGTACGGACAGTGCAAGAGACCCAGTACTTC
CASRPRVRTVQETQYF
>TRBV5-1|TRBD1|NA|TRBJ2-2
TGCGCCAGCAGCCCGGGACAGGGGATCGGGGAGCTGTTTTTT
CASSPGQGIGELFF
>TRBV9|NA|NA|TRBJ2-7
TGTGCCAGCAGTGACCCTGACAGAGACGAGCAGTACTTC
CASSDPDRDEQYF
>TRBV24-1|NA|NA|TRBJ1-2
TGTGCCACCAGTGATTCTCGGGAGTCCTATGGCTACACCTTC
CATSDSRESYGYTF
>TRBV5-1|NA|NA|TRBJ2-5
TGCGCCAGCAGCTTGGGGACAGATAGCCAAGAGACCCAGTACTTC
CASSLGTDSQETQYF
>TRBV5-1|NA|NA|TRBJ2-2
TGCGCCAGCAGCTTGAACCTACTGAACACCGGGGAGCTGTTTTTT
CASSLNLLNTGELFF
>TRBV5-1|TRBD1|NA|TRBJ1-1
TGCGCCAGCAGCTTGGTGGGCAGGGGGCGCGGGACTGAAGCTTTCTTT
CASSLVGRGRGTEAFF
>TRBV10-1|NA|NA|TRBJ2-7
TGCGCCAGCAGTGAGTCGACGGGCAGGGGGGTATCCTACGAGCAGTACTTC
CASSESTGRGVSYEQYF
>TRBV5-1|NA|NA|TRBJ2-7
TGCGCCAGCAGCCTGGGGGCAGGGGTGAACGAGCAGTACTTC
CASSLGAGVNEQYF
>TRBV12-3/TRBV12-4|NA|NA|TRBJ1-1
TGTGCCAGCAGGCGGGAAACTGAAGCTTTCTTT
CASRRETEAFF
>TRBV9|NA|NA|TRBJ1-5
TGTGCCAGCAGCGTAGGGGCATCGAATCAGCCCCAGCATTTT
CASSVGASNQPQHF
>TRBV28|NA|NA|TRBJ2-5
TGTGCCAGCAGTTTAAGCCAACCCCAAGAGACCCAGTACTTC
CASSLSQPQETQYF
>TRBV28|TRBD1|NA|TRBJ1-5
TGTGCCAGCAGGACAGGGGCTCAGCCCCAGCATTTT
CASRTGAQPQHF